The clone carrying this TCR beta chain appeared a single time. The data originate from a study of blood T cell repertoires in COVID-19. Profiled with immunoSEQ multiplex PCR; TCRdb holds only in-frame clones, not every one. This sample has roughly 97,000 clones, with around 80% found just once. Germline-derived CDR1 and CDR2 are SGHVS and FQNEAQ. This CDR3 region has 13 residues. The ends lost 5 bases at V and 7 bases at J; junction bases unmatched: 7. Sample: peripheral blood. The chain joins TRBV7-8 to TRBJ2-5; 7 bases are a match to TRBD1. The sequence derives from a man between 70 and 80 years old with acute or convalescent COVID-19. The CDR3 sequence is CASSTDRSSTQYF. The CDR3 nucleotides read TGTGCCAGCAGCACGGACAGGTCATCGACCCAGTACTTC.